This entry describes one TCR beta chain. Antigen: not known. This sample is part of a study of graft-versus-host responses after intestinal transplantation. Study in general: All recipients got anti-thymocyte globulin induction, then tacrolimus and steroids for 2 to 4 years.

Regarding the study as a whole: GvH clones occurred in recipient marrow; some first appeared in ileum or blood. Declining HvG levels early post-transplant were linked to peak circulating GvH clone levels.

Here immunoSEQ multiplex PCR was the method, and the copy in TCRdb shows in-frame clones only, minus some. This table holds approximately 33,000 clones, about 80% found once. Germline CDR1 LNHDA, CDR2 SQIVND (reference sequence). The CDR3 is made up of 15 amino acids. V dropped 5 bases and J dropped 7; count of bases not matched to a gene: 9. Sample: unstimulated CD8+ T cells sorted from spleen or lymph node cells, taken before intestinal transplant. The chain combines TRBV19 with TRBJ1-5; TRBD1 matches 9 bases. The sequence was collected from a human donor who received an intestinal transplant. For the CDR3, the DNA is TGTGCCAGTAGTGCCTCCGGGACAGGGTACCAGCCCCAGCATTTT. Protein: CASSASGTGYQPQHF.